A selection of T cell receptor beta chains follows, all from one sample in a study of blood T cell repertoires in COVID-19. Profiled with immunoSEQ multiplex PCR; TCRdb holds only in-frame clones, not every one. The data contain 190,000 or so clones, around 91% of them singletons. Sequenced: peripheral blood. The source is a man aged 45-65 years with acute or convalescent COVID-19. Both conserved end residues are part of each CDR3. A D gene is named only where the DNA matches it firmly. Part of the rows lack a size; the others show once, few, many or a class for expanded clones.

clone size	CDR3 length	V gene	D gene	J gene	CDR3 DNA	CDR3 protein
NA	16	TRBV5-1	TRBD2	TRBJ2-7	TGCGCCAGCAGCTTGTCCCCTAGCGGGAGTGGGTACGAGCAGTACTTC	CASSLSPSGSGYEQYF
NA	19	TRBV5-6	TRBD2	TRBJ2-4	TGTGCCAGCAGCTTAACTAGCGGGAGGGCCTGGGGAGCCAAAAACATTCAGTACTTC	CASSLTSGRAWGAKNIQYF
once	14	TRBV6-1	NA	TRBJ1-1	TGTGCCAGCAGTGAACCATGGGGGGGATGGGTAGCTTTCTTT	CASSEPWGGWVAFF
NA	11	TRBV28	NA	TRBJ2-7	TGTGCCAGCAGTCCCTCCGCGGTTAAGTACTTC	CASSPSAVKYF
NA	16	TRBV30	NA	TRBJ2-3	TGTGCCTGGACCTTCGACAGCTCAGCCTTCTCGTATACGCAGTATTTT	CAWTFDSSAFSYTQYF
few	17	TRBV18	NA	TRBJ2-2	TGTGCCAGCTCACCACCCCGGGGGGCCTTGAACACCGGGGAGCTGTTTTTT	CASSPPRGALNTGELFF
NA	16	TRBV5-1	NA	TRBJ1-3	TGCGCCAGCAGCGGTGGGGCGTCAGGGATAGGAAACACCATATATTTT	CASSGGASGIGNTIYF
NA	15	TRBV9	NA	TRBJ2-7	TGTGCCAGCAGCGTAGCTGACTCCCGTCGGTACGAGCAGTACTTC	CASSVADSRRYEQYF
NA	17	TRBV7-9	NA	TRBJ2-1	TGTGCCAGCAGCTTAGTAAGTGCGGGGAGAGGGGCTCGGGAGCAGTTCTTC	CASSLVSAGRGAREQFF
NA	16	TRBV27	TRBD1	TRBJ2-1	TGTGCCAGCAGCCCCTTTCCCGGGACAGCTTACAATGAGCAGTTCTTC	CASSPFPGTAYNEQFF
NA	14	TRBV19	TRBD1	TRBJ2-3	TGTGCCAGCAAGAACAGGGGGGTAACAGATACGCAGTATTTT	CASKNRGVTDTQYF
NA	17	TRBV11-2	NA	TRBJ1-3	TGTGCCAGCAGCTTATCGCCCGGGGGGGGTCTTGGAAACACCATATATTTT	CASSLSPGGGLGNTIYF
NA	17	TRBV4-1	TRBD2	TRBJ2-2	TGCGCCAGCAGCCAAGAAATTACTAGCGGAGTCACCGGGGAGCTGTTTTTT	CASSQEITSGVTGELFF
NA	15	TRBV7-2	TRBD1	TRBJ1-4	TGTGCCAGCAGCAAAACCGGGACAGGGTTTGAAAAACTGTTTTTT	CASSKTGTGFEKLFF
NA	14	TRBV5-8	TRBD2	TRBJ2-5	TGTGCCAGCAGCTGGGTGAGCGGGGGTGAGACCCAGTACTTC	CASSWVSGGETQYF
NA	14	TRBV28	TRBD1	TRBJ1-1	TGTGCCAGCAGTTTGCGACAGGGGGGTAATGAAGCTTTCTTT	CASSLRQGGNEAFF
NA	15	TRBV15	TRBD1	TRBJ1-1	TGTGCCACCAGCAGAGATTGGCAGGGGGCTACTGAAGCTTTCTTT	CATSRDWQGATEAFF
NA	14	TRBV3-1/TRBV3-2	NA	TRBJ2-2	TGTGCCAGCAGCCCCTCGTCACCGGCCGGGGAGCTGTTTTTT	CASSPSSPAGELFF
NA	12	TRBV27	TRBD1	TRBJ2-7	TGTGCCAGTCGGACAGGGCCGTACGAGCAGTACTTC	CASRTGPYEQYF
NA	16	TRBV10-3	TRBD2	TRBJ2-3	TGTGCCATCAGTGAGTCCCCGGGGGGAAGCACAGATACGCAGTATTTT	CAISESPGGSTDTQYF
NA	15	TRBV10-3	TRBD1	TRBJ1-4	TGTGCCATCAGAGGACAGGGAGGAACTAATGAAAAACTGTTTTTT	CAIRGQGGTNEKLFF
NA	16	TRBV24-1	NA	TRBJ1-5	TGTGCCACCAGTGCGGCAGGGCGAGGTAGCAATCAGCCCCAGCATTTT	CATSAAGRGSNQPQHF
NA	15	TRBV30	NA	TRBJ1-2	TGTGCCTGGAGTGTAAACCCTCCGGTTAACTATGGCTACACCTTC	CAWSVNPPVNYGYTF
NA	19	TRBV7-9	TRBD2	TRBJ2-1	TGTGCCAGCAGCTTCGTCGGACTAGCGGGAGCAGGGATCTTCAGTGAGCAGTTCTTC	CASSFVGLAGAGIFSEQFF
NA	13	TRBV9	NA	TRBJ1-1	TGTGCCAGCAGCGTTTCCCGGAACACTGAAGCTTTCTTT	CASSVSRNTEAFF
NA	12	TRBV29-1	TRBD1	TRBJ1-1	TGCAGCGTTAGTACAGGGGACGTTGAAGCTTTCTTT	CSVSTGDVEAFF
NA	17	TRBV15	TRBD2	TRBJ2-1	TGTGCCACCAGCAGAGATTGGACTAGCGGATACTACAATGAGCAGTTCTTC	CATSRDWTSGYYNEQFF
NA	12	TRBV28	TRBD1	TRBJ1-5	TGTGCCAGCGGACAGGGCGATCAGCCCCAGCATTTT	CASGQGDQPQHF
NA	15	TRBV6-5	TRBD1	TRBJ1-5	TGTGCCAGCAGAAAACAGGGGGCTAGCAATCAGCCCCAGCATTTT	CASRKQGASNQPQHF
once	15	TRBV6-2/TRBV6-3	NA	TRBJ1-1	TGTGCCAGCAGTTACGTGGGACACGCTAACACTGAAGCTTTCTTT	CASSYVGHANTEAFF
NA	16	TRBV27	NA	TRBJ1-6	TGTGCCAGCAGTCTAGGGGGGGAAGTGTATAATTCACCCCTCCACTTT	CASSLGGEVYNSPLHF
once	15	TRBV27	NA	TRBJ1-3	TGTGCCAGCAGTTTACAGGGAAGCTCTGGAAACACCATATATTTT	CASSLQGSSGNTIYF
NA	13	TRBV14	NA	TRBJ1-2	TGTGCCAGCAGGCTCACAGGCAACTATGGCTACACCTTC	CASRLTGNYGYTF
NA	17	TRBV5-1	NA	TRBJ1-3	TGCGCCAGCAGCTTGGGTGGTGTACGAGGAACTGGAAACACCATATATTTT	CASSLGGVRGTGNTIYF
NA	18	TRBV4-3	TRBD1	TRBJ1-3	TGCGCCAGCAGCCAAGATGGAAAGGGGGCCTTTTCTGGAAACACCATATATTTT	CASSQDGKGAFSGNTIYF
NA	15	TRBV6-1	NA	TRBJ2-1	TGTGCCAGCAGTGAGGTCACACAGGGAAGGAGTGAGCAGTTCTTC	CASSEVTQGRSEQFF
NA	15	TRBV27	TRBD1	TRBJ1-1	TGTGCCAGCAGTTCAGGGGGGTCCATGAACACTGAAGCTTTCTTT	CASSSGGSMNTEAFF